The clone carrying this T cell receptor (beta chain) showed up many times. This entry comes from a study of blood T cell repertoires in COVID-19. Sequencing was performed with immunoSEQ multiplex PCR; in TCRdb, only in-frame clones are kept and a portion is missing. This table has 90,000 to 120,000 clones, about 89% appearing once. The CDR3 has 14 residues. V lost 2 bases and J lost 8, with 13 bases in between. Germline CDR1 and CDR2: WSHSY and SAAADI. The TCR sequence derives from a human donor in a cohort sampled during active COVID-19. The sample consisted of peripheral blood. This chain links TRBV10-2 with TRBJ2-1; D is unresolved. Here the CDR3 reads CASSESRFRDEQFF. The DNA for the CDR3 is TGCGCCAGCAGTGAGAGTAGGTTTCGGGATGAGCAGTTCTTC.